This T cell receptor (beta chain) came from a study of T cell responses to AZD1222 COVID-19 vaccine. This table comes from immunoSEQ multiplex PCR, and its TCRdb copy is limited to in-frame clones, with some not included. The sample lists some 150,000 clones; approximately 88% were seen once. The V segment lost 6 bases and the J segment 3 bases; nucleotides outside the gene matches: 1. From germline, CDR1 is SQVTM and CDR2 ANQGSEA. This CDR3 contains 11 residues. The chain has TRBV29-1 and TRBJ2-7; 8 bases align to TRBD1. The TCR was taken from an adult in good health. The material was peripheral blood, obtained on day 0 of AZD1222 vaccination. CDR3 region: CSVGQDYEQYF. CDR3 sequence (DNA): TGCAGCGTGGGACAGGACTACGAGCAGTACTTC.